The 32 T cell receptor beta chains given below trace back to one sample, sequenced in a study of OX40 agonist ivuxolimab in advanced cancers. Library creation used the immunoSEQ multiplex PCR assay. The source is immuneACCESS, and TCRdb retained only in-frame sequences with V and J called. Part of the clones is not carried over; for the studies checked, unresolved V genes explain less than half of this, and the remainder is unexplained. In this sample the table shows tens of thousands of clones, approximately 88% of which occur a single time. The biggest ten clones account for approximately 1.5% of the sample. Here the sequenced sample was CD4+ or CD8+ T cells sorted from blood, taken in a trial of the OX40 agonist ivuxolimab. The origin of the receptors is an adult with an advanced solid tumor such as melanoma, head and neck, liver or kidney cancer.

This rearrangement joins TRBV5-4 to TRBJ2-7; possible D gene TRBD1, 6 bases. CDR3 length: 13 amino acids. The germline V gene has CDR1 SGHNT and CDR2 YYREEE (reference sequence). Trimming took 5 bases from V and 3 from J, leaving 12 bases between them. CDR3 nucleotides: TGTGCCAGCAGGCCTGGACAGAACTACGAGCAGTACTTC. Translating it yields CASRPGQNYEQYF.

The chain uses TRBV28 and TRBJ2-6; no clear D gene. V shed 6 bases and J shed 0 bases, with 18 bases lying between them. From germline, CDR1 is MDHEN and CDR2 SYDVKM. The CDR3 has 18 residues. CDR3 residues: CASRNPAGSSSGANVLTF. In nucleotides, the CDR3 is TGTGCCAGCAGGAACCCAGCAGGTTCTTCCTCTGGGGCCAACGTCCTGACTTTC.

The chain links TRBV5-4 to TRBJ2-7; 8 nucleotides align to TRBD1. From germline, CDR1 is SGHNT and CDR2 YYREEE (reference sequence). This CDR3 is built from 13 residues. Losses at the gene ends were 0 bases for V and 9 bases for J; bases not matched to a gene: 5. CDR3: CASSLEGQVAQYF. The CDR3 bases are TGTGCCAGCAGCTTGGAGGGACAGGTGGCGCAGTACTTC.

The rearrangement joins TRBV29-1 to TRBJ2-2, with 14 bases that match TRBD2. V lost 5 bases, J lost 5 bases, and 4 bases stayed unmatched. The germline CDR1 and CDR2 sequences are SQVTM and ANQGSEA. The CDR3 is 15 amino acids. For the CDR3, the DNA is TGCAGCGTTACCGGGACTAGCGGGGGTACCGGGGAGCTGTTTTTT. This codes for CSVTGTSGGTGELFF.

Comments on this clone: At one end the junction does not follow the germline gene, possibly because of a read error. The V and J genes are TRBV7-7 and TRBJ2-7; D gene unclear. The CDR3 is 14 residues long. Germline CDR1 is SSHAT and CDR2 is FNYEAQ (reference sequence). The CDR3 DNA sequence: TGTGCTAGCAGCTTAGATGCTGTTTCCTACGAGCAGTACTTC. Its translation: CASSLDAVSYEQYF.

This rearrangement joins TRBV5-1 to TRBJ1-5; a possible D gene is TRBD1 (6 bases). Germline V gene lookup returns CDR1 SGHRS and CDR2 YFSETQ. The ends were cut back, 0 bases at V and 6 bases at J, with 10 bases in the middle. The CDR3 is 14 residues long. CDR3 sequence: CASSLVGGGQPQHF. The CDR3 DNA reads TGCGCCAGCAGCTTGGTAGGGGGTGGTCAGCCCCAGCATTTT.

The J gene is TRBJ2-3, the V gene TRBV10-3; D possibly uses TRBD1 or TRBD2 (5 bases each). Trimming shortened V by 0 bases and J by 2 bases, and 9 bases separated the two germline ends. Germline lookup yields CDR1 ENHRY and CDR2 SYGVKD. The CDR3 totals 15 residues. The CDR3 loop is CAISESGGSTDTQYF. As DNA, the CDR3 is TGTGCCATCAGTGAGTCTGGGGGTTCCACAGATACGCAGTATTTT.

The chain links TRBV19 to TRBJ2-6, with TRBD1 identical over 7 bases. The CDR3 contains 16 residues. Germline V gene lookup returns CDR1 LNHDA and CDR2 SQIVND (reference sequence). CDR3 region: CAVGRQGGSGANVLTF. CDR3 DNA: TGTGCGGTGGGTAGACAGGGCGGCTCTGGGGCCAACGTCCTGACTTTC. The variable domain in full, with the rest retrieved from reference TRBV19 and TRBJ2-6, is DGGITQSPKYLFRKEGQNVTLSCEQNLNHDAMYWYRQDPGQGLRLIYYSQIVNDFQKGDIAEGYSVSREKKESFPLTVTSAQKNPTAFYLCAVGRQGGSGANVLTFGAGSRLTVL.

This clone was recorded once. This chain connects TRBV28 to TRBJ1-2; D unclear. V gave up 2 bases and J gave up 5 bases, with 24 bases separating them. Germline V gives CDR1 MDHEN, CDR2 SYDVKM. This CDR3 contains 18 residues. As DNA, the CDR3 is TGTGCCAGCAGTTTACGGGCGCCAAGGAGGTGGAGACGATATGGCTACACCTTC. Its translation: CASSLRAPRRWRRYGYTF.

The CDR3 reads CASPGETGFSPLHF. CDR3 DNA: TGTGCCAGCCCTGGGGAGACTGGGTTTTCACCCCTCCACTTT. The V and J genes are TRBV6-1 and TRBJ1-6; D uncertain. CDR3 length: 14 residues. V gave up 8 bases and J gave up 9 bases, with 17 bases separating them. The germline V gene encodes CDR1 MNHNS and CDR2 SASEGT.

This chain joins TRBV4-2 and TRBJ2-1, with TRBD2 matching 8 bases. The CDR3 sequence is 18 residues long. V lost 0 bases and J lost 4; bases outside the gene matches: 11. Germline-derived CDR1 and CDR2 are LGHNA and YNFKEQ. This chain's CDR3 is CASSQDRKVAGQYNEQFF. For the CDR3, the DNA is TGTGCCAGCAGCCAAGATCGAAAGGTAGCGGGGCAATACAATGAGCAGTTCTTC.

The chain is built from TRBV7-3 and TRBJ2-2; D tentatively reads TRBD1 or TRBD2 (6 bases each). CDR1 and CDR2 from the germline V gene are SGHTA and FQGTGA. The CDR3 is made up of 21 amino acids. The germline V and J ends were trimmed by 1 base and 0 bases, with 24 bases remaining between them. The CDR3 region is CASSLRGGLAHLPANTGELFF. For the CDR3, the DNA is TGTGCCAGCAGCTTAAGAGGGGGGCTAGCCCATTTACCGGCGAACACCGGGGAGCTGTTTTTT.

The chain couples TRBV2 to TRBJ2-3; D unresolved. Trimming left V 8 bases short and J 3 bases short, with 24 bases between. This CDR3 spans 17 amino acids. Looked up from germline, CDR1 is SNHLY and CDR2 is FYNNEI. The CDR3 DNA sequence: TGTGCCAGCGATCGGTCATCCAGTGCCATCTCAACAGATACGCAGTATTTT. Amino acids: CASDRSSSAISTDTQYF. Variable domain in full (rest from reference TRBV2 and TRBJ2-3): EPEVTQTPSHQVTQMGQEVILRCVPISNHLYFYWYRQILGQKVEFLVSFYNNEISEKSEIFDDQFSVERPDGSNFTLKIRSTKLEDSAMYFCASDRSSSAISTDTQYFGPGTRLTVL.

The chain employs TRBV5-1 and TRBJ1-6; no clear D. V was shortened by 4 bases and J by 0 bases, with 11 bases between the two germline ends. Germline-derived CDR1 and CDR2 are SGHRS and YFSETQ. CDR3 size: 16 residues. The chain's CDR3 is CASSPGESSYNSPLHF. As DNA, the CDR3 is TGCGCCAGCAGCCCCGGGGAGAGCTCCTATAATTCACCCCTCCACTTT. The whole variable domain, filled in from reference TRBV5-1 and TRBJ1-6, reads KAGVTQTPRYLIKTRGQQVTLSCSPISGHRSVSWYQQTPGQGLQFLFEYFSETQRNKGNFPGRFSGRQFSNSRSEMNVSTLELGDSALYLCASSPGESSYNSPLHFGNGTRLTVT.

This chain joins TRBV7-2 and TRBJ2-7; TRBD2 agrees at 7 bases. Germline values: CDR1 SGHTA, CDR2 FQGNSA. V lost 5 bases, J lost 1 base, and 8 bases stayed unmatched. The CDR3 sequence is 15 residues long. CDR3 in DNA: TGTGCCAGCAGCCGGGTTGGGGGAGGGTCCTACGAGCAGTACTTC. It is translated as CASSRVGGGSYEQYF.

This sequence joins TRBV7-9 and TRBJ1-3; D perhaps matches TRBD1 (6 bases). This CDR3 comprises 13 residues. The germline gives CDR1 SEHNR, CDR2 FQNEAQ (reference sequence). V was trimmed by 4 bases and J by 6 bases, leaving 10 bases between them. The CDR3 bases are TGTGCCAGCAGCTCCCGGGGGCAAAACACCATATATTTT. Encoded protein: CASSSRGQNTIYF. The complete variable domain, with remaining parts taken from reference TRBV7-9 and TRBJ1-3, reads DTGVSQNPRHKITKRGQNVTFRCDPISEHNRLYWYRQTLGQGPEFLTYFQNEAQLEKSRLLSDRFSAERPKGSFSTLEIQRTEQGDSAMYLCASSSRGQNTIYFGEGSWLTVV.

The CDR3 DNA reads TGTGCCAGCAGCTTTACAGGGGACGGACAGCCCCAGCATTTT. This codes for CASSFTGDGQPQHF. The chain uses TRBV7-2 and TRBJ1-5, with 7 bases aligning to TRBD1. CDR3 length: 14 residues. Germline V lookup: CDR1 SGHTA, CDR2 FQGNSA. The junction had 6 bases not matched to a gene; V was cut back by 3 bases and J by 7 bases.

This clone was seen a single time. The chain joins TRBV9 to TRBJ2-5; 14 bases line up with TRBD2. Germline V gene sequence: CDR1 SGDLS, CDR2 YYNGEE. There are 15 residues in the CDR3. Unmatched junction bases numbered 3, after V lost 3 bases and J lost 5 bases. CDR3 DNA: TGTGCCAGCAGCGCGGGACTAGCGGGAGTGGAGACCCAGTACTTC. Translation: CASSAGLAGVETQYF.

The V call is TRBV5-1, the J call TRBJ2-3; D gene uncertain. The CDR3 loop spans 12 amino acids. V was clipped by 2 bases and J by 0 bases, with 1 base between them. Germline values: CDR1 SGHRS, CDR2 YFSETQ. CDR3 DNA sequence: TGCGCCAGCAGCTTTAGCACAGATACGCAGTATTTT. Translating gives CASSFSTDTQYF. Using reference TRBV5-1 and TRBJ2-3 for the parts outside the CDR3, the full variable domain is KAGVTQTPRYLIKTRGQQVTLSCSPISGHRSVSWYQQTPGQGLQFLFEYFSETQRNKGNFPGRFSGRQFSNSRSEMNVSTLELGDSALYLCASSFSTDTQYFGPGTRLTVL.

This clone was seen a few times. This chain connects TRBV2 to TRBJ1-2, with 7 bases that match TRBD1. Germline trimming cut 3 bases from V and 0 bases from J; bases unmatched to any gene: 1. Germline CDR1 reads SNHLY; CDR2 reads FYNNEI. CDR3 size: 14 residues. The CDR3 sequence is CASSDDRANYGYTF. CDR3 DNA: TGTGCCAGCAGTGATGACAGGGCTAACTATGGCTACACCTTC.

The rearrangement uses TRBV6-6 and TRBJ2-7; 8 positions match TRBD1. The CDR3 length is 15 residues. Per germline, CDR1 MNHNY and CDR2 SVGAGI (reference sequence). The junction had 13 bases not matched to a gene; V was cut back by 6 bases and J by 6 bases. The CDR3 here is CASSRPGTGNLEQYF. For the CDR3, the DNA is TGTGCCAGCAGCAGGCCCGGGACAGGAAACCTCGAGCAGTACTTC.

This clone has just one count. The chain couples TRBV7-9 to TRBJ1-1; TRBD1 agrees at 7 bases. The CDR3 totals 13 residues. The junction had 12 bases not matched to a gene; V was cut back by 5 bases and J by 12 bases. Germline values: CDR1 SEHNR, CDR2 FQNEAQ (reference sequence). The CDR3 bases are TGTGCCAGCAGCACAGAGGAGGGGGCGTCGACTTTCTTT. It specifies CASSTEEGASTFF. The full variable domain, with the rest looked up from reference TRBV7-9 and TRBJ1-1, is DTGVSQNPRHKITKRGQNVTFRCDPISEHNRLYWYRQTLGQGPEFLTYFQNEAQLEKSRLLSDRFSAERPKGSFSTLEIQRTEQGDSAMYLCASSTEEGASTFFGQGTRLTVV.

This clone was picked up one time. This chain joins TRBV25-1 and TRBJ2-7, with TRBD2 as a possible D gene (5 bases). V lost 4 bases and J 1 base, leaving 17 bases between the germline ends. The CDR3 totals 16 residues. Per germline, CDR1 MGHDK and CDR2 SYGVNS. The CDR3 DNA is TGTGCCAGCAGTGGCCGGGGAAGAATTGGTTCCTACGAGCAGTACTTC. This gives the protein CASSGRGRIGSYEQYF.

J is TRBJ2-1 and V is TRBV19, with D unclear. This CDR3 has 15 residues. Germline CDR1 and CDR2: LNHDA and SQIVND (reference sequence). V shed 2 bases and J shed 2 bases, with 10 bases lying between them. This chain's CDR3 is CASSIKGLAYNEQFF. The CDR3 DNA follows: TGTGCCAGTAGTATAAAAGGATTGGCCTACAATGAGCAGTTCTTC.

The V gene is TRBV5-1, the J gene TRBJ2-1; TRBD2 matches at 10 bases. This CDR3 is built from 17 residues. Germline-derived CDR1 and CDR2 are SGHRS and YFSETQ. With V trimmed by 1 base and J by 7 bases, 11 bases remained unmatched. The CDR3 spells CASSLRSPSGGGNEQFF. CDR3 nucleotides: TGCGCCAGCAGCTTGAGGAGTCCCAGCGGGGGGGGGAATGAGCAGTTCTTC.

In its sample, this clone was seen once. CDR3 residues: CAWSERTGGYQPQHF. The CDR3 DNA reads as TGTGCCTGGAGTGAGCGGACCGGGGGGTATCAGCCCCAGCATTTT. The rearrangement links TRBV30 to TRBJ1-5; D may be TRBD1 (5 bases). Trimming cost V 1 base and J 5 bases, with 15 bases left between them. CDR1 and CDR2 from the germline V gene are GTSNPN and SVGIG (reference sequence). The length of the CDR3 is 15 residues.

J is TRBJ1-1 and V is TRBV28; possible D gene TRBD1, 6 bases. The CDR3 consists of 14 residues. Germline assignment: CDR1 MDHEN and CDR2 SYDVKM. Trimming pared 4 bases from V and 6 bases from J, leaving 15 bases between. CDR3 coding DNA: TGTGCCAGCAGTTCCCTACAGGGATTTGCTGAAGCTTTCTTT. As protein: CASSSLQGFAEAFF. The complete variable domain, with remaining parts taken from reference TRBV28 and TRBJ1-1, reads DVKVTQSSRYLVKRTGEKVFLECVQDMDHENMFWYRQDPGLGLRLIYFSYDVKMKEKGDIPEGYSVSREKKERFSLILESASTNQTSMYLCASSSLQGFAEAFFGQGTRLTVV.

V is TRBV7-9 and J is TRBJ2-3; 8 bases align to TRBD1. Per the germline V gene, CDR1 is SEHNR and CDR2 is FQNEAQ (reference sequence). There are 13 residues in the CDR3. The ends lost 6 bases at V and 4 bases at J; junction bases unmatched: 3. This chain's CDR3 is CASRDRVADTQYF. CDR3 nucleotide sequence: TGTGCCAGCAGGGACAGGGTGGCAGATACGCAGTATTTT.

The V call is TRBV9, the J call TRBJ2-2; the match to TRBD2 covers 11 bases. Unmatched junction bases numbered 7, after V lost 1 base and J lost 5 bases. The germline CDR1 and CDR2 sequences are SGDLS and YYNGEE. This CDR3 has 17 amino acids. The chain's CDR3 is CASSVTTSGIITGELFF. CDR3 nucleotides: TGTGCCAGCAGCGTAACGACTAGCGGGATCATTACCGGGGAGCTGTTTTTT. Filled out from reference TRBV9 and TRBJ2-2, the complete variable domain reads DSGVTQTPKHLITATGQRVTLRCSPRSGDLSVYWYQQSLDQGLQFLIQYYNGEERAKGNILERFSAQQFPDLHSELNLSSLELGDSALYFCASSVTTSGIITGELFFGEGSRLTVL.

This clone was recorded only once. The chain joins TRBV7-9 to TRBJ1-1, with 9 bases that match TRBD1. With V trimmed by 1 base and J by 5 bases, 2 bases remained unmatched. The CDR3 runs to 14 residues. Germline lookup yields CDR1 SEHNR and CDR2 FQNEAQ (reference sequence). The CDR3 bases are TGTGCCAGCAGCTTAGGGACAGGGGTAACTGAAGCTTTCTTT. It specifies CASSLGTGVTEAFF.

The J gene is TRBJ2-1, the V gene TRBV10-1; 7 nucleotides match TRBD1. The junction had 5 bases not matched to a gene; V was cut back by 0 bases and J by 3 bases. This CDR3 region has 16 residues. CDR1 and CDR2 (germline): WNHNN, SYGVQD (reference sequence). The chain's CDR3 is CASSESGRGLYNEQFF. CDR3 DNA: TGCGCCAGCAGTGAGTCGGGAAGGGGGCTCTACAATGAGCAGTTCTTC.

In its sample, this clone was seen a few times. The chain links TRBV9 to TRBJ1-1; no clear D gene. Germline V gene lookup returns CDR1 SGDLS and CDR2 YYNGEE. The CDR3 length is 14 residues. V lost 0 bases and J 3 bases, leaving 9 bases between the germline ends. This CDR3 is CASSVVERDTEAFF. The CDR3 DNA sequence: TGTGCCAGCAGCGTAGTAGAACGGGACACTGAAGCTTTCTTT.